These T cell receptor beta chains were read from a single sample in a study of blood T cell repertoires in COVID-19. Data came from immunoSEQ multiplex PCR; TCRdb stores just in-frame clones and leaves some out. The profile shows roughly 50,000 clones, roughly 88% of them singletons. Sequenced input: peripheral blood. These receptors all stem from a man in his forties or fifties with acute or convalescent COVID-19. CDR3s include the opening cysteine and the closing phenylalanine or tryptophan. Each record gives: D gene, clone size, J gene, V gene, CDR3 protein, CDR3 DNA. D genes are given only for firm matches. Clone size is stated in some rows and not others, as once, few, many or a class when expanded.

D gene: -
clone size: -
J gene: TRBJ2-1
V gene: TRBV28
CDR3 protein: CASSFLVYNEQFF
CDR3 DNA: TGTGCCAGCAGTTTTCTTGTCTACAATGAGCAGTTCTTC

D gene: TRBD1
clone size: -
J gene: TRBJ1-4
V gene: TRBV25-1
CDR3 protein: CASGYPTGRNEKLFF
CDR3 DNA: TGTGCCAGCGGATATCCGACAGGGAGGAATGAAAAACTGTTTTTT

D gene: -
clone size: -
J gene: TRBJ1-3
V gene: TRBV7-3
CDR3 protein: CASSPTPEGNTIYF
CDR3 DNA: TGTGCCAGCAGCCCGACACCTGAGGGAAACACCATATATTTT

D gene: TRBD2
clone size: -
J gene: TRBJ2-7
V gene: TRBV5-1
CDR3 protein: CASSLGSGGSSYEQYF
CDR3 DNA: TGCGCCAGCAGCTTGGGGAGCGGGGGTAGCTCCTACGAGCAGTACTTC

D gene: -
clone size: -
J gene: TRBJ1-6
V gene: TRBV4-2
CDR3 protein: CASSQDSGYNSPLHF
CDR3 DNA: TGTGCCAGCAGCCAAGATTCGGGGTATAATTCACCCCTCCACTTT

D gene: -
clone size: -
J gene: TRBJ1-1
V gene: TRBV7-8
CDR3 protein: CASSLGWRGGYTEAFF
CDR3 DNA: TGTGCCAGCAGCTTAGGATGGAGGGGGGGGTACACTGAAGCTTTCTTT

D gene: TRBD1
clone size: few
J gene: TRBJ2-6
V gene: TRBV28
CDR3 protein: CASSSPRTGALSGANVLTF
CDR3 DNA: TGTGCCAGCAGTTCCCCCAGGACAGGGGCCCTCTCTGGGGCCAACGTCCTGACTTTC

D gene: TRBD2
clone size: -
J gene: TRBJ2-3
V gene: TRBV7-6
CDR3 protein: CASSLAGGTDTQYF
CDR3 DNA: TGTGCCAGCAGCTTAGCGGGGGGGACAGATACGCAGTATTTT

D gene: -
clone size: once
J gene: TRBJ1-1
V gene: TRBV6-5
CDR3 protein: CASRAAQGTEAFF
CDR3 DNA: TGTGCCAGCAGAGCGGCCCAAGGGACTGAAGCTTTCTTT

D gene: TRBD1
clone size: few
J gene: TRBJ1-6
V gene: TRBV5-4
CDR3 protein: CASMDRETNSPLHF
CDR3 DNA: TGTGCCAGCATGGACAGGGAGACTAATTCACCCCTCCACTTT

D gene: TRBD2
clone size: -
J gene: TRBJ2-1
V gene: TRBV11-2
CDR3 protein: CASTMGGTSFNEQFF
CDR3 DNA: TGTGCCAGCACCATGGGGGGGACTTCCTTTAATGAGCAGTTCTTC

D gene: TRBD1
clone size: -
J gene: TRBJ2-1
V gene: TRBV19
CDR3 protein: CASMGQGEGEQFF
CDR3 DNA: TGTGCCAGTATGGGACAGGGGGAAGGAGAGCAGTTCTTC

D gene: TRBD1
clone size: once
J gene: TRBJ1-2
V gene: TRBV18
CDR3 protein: CASSQRDSGYTF
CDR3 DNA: TGTGCCAGCTCACAAAGGGACAGTGGCTACACCTTC

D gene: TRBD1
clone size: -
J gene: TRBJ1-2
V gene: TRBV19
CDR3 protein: CASTIQGTGLPGHYGYTF
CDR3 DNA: TGTGCCAGTACCATACAAGGGACAGGGCTCCCCGGGCACTATGGCTACACCTTC

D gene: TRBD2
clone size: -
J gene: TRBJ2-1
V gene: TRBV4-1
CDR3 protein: CASSLGRGAAYNEQFF
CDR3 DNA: TGCGCCAGCAGCCTTGGGAGGGGAGCGGCCTACAATGAGCAGTTCTTC

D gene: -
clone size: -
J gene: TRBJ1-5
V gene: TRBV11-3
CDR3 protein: CATERPQHF
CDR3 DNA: TGTGCCACCGAGAGGCCCCAGCATTTT

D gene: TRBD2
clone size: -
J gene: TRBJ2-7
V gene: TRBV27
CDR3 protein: CASSSGLAGYEQYF
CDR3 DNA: TGTGCCAGCAGTTCAGGACTAGCGGGCTACGAGCAGTACTTC

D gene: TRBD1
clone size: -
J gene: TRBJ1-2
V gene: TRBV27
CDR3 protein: CASSPDRDRINYGYTF
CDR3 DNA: TGTGCCAGCAGTCCCGACCGGGACAGAATAAACTATGGCTACACCTTC

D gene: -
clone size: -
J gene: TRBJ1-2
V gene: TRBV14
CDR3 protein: CASSQANSYGYTF
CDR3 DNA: TGTGCCAGCAGCCAAGCAAACAGCTATGGCTACACCTTC

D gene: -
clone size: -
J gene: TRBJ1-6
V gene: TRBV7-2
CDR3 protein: CASSLGGNSPLHF
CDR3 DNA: TGTGCCAGCAGCCTAGGCGGTAATTCACCCCTCCACTTT

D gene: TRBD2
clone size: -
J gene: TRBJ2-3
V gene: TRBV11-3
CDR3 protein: CASSLNNRGEGTDTQYF
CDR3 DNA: TGTGCCAGCAGCTTGAACAATCGGGGGGAGGGGACAGATACGCAGTATTTT

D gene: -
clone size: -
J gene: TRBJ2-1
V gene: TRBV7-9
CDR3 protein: CASSQPPGKEQFF
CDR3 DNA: TGTGCCAGCAGCCAACCACCCGGGAAGGAGCAGTTCTTC

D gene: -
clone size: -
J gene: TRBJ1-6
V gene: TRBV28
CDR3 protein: CASRGPNSPLHF
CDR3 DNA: TGTGCCAGCAGGGGGCCTAATTCACCCCTCCACTTT

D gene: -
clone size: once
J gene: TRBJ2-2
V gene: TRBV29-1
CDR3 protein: CSVERSTGELFF
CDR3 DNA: TGCAGCGTTGAACGCAGCACCGGGGAGCTGTTTTTT

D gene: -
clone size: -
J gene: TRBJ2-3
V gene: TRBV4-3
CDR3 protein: CASSQGLAEDTQYF
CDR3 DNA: TGCGCCAGCAGCCAAGGACTGGCGGAAGATACGCAGTATTTT

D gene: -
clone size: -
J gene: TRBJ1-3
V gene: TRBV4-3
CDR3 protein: CASSQNPRVLSGNTIYF
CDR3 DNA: TGCGCCAGCAGCCAAAACCCCCGAGTTCTCTCTGGAAACACCATATATTTT